This T cell receptor (beta chain) was found in a study of T cells in Graves' hyperthyroidism and ophthalmopathy. Study details: Staff took peripheral blood when the initial diagnosis was made, before any treatment began. Findings and limits, study-wide: The model predicted ophthalmopathy a median approximately seven months before onset.

V shed 5 bases and J shed 5 bases, with 18 bases lying between them. The CDR3 length is 15 residues. Each ophthalmopathy patient scored at least 3 on the Clinical Activity Score and at least 4 on NOSPECS grade, with duration under 3 months. Pregnant or lactating patients were excluded, as were those with uncontrolled infection or other autoimmune disease. This clonotype was counted many times. The target antigen is unknown. Amplified regions were TCR beta CDR3 sequences from RNA transcripts. The HTBI primer set was used in a first-round RT-PCR of the TCR CDR3. MiXCR, applied by TCRdb to the multiplex PCR reads, yields one record per CDR3 protein. The sample contains hundreds of thousands of distinct CDR3 sequences, around 15% of which appear only once.

The sequence came from a woman aged 40 to 50 with Graves' ophthalmopathy. The chain joins TRBV12-3 or TRBV12-4 to TRBJ1-1; D possibly corresponds to TRBD1 (5 bases). Sequenced material: blood. CDR3 sequence reads: CASSPWGGEGTEAFF. CDR3 sequence (DNA): TGTGCCAGCAGTCCCTGGGGGGGTGAGGGGACTGAAGCTTTCTTT.